This entry lists 11 T cell receptor beta chains sequenced from one sample in a study of cytomegalovirus exposure and HLA in healthy donors. Primers: 60 Vbeta forward and 13 Jbeta reverse. The method was immunoSEQ multiplex PCR; TCRdb's version includes in-frame clones alone and lacks a portion of them. The data show over 150,000 clones, over 65% seen once. Sequenced material: PBMCs. These receptors originate from a woman aged 40 to 49 in good health and CMV-seronegative.

The V gene is TRBV5-1, the J gene TRBJ2-3; tentative D call: TRBD1 (6 bases). Germline V lookup: CDR1 SGHRS, CDR2 YFSETQ. Deletions cut 0 bases from V and 4 bases from J, with 12 bases between. The CDR3 totals 15 residues. The CDR3 DNA reads TGCGCCAGCAGCTTGGTAACAGGGAACTCAGATACGCAGTATTTT. This translates into CASSLVTGNSDTQYF.

The chain uses TRBV10-1 and TRBJ2-7; D is unclear. Germline CDR1 is WNHNN and CDR2 is SYGVQD (reference sequence). Trimming cost V 4 bases and J 0 bases, with 13 bases left between them. The CDR3 is 15 amino acids. CDR3 sequence (DNA): TGCGCCAGCAGTGGGCTTGAAATAAGCTCCTACGAGCAGTACTTC. Amino acids: CASSGLEISSYEQYF.

This clone was seen a handful of times. The chain joins TRBV19 to TRBJ2-5, with D perhaps TRBD2 (6 bases). Germline CDR1 reads LNHDA; CDR2 reads SQIVND (reference sequence). Trimming pared 5 bases from V and 2 bases from J, leaving 12 bases between. The length of the CDR3 is 14 residues. The CDR3 here is CASSVAGGQETQYF. The CDR3 DNA follows: TGTGCCAGTAGTGTAGCCGGGGGACAAGAGACCCAGTACTTC. Together with reference TRBV19 and TRBJ2-5, the CDR3 gives the full variable domain: DGGITQSPKYLFRKEGQNVTLSCEQNLNHDAMYWYRQDPGQGLRLIYYSQIVNDFQKGDIAEGYSVSREKKESFPLTVTSAQKNPTAFYLCASSVAGGQETQYFGPGTRLLVL.

This clone came up once. The chain is built from TRBV19 and TRBJ1-5; D remains ambiguous. Per the germline V gene, CDR1 is LNHDA and CDR2 is SQIVND (reference sequence). The CDR3 loop spans 13 amino acids. V lost 5 bases and J lost 5, with 10 bases in between. The CDR3 sequence: CASSSQKHQPQHF. CDR3 DNA sequence: TGTGCCAGTAGTTCCCAGAAACATCAGCCCCAGCATTTT.

This rearrangement joins TRBV28 to TRBJ2-1; maybe TRBD1 (6 bases). The CDR3 contains 13 residues. CDR1 is MDHEN, CDR2 SYDVKM, per germline. Between the trimmed V and J ends, which lost 5 bases and 7 bases, there was a span of 12 bases. The CDR3 loop reads CASSPPGENEQFF. In DNA form, the CDR3 reads TGTGCCAGCAGTCCCCCAGGGGAGAATGAGCAGTTCTTC.

The chain joins TRBV15 to TRBJ1-5; 7 nucleotides match TRBD1. This CDR3 has 14 residues. The V gene's germline CDR1 is LNHNV and CDR2 YYDKDF (reference sequence). With 5 bases clipped from V and 1 base from J, the junction kept 2 bases outside the gene matches. The CDR3 spells CATSPGQSNQPQHF. The CDR3 bases are TGTGCCACCAGCCCGGGACAGAGCAATCAGCCCCAGCATTTT.

J is TRBJ2-5 and V is TRBV27; D might be TRBD1 (7 bases). Trimming removed 6 bases from V and 4 bases from J, with 21 bases in between. This CDR3 is built from 16 residues. Germline-derived CDR1 and CDR2 are MNHEY and SMNVEV (reference sequence). The CDR3 DNA follows: TGTGCCAGCAGCCGCGGGGACCTCAGGGGGAGAGAGACCCAGTACTTC. Amino acid sequence: CASSRGDLRGRETQYF.

This rearrangement joins TRBV30 to TRBJ2-2; no reliable D call. This CDR3 region has 13 residues. The V end was cut by 2 bases, the J end by 7 bases, with 11 bases between. Per germline, CDR1 GTSNPN and CDR2 SVGIG (reference sequence). The CDR3, as DNA: TGTGCCTGGAGTAATCTGGCCAGCGGGGAGCTGTTTTTT. This translates into CAWSNLASGELFF.

As concerns this clone: One junction end does not reproduce the germline sequence, and a read error may be involved. The J gene is TRBJ2-5, the V gene TRBV7-7, with 8 bases fitting TRBD2. The CDR3 is 13 residues long. Per germline, CDR1 SSHAT and CDR2 FNYEAQ (reference sequence). CDR3 region: CASSLRLAETQYF. In DNA form, the CDR3 reads TGTGCTAGCAGCTTACGACTAGCGGAGACCCAGTACTTC.

This chain uses TRBV6-1 with TRBJ1-1, with D possibly being TRBD1 (5 bases). V was clipped by 3 bases and J by 7 bases, with 9 bases between them. The length of the CDR3 is 12 residues. CDR1 and CDR2 from the germline V gene are MNHNS and SASEGT. Written as DNA, the CDR3 is TGTGCCAGCAGTGAGACGGGGGTTGAAGCTTTCTTT. As protein: CASSETGVEAFF.

To note about this clone: The junction shows a germline mismatch at one end, possibly a read error. This CDR3 is CASSLDGEAFF. The DNA for the CDR3 is TGTGCCAGCAGCCTAGACGGTGAAGCTTTCTTT. V usage is TRBV11-3 and J usage is TRBJ1-1; D is unresolved. This CDR3 is 11 amino acids long. Germline loops: CDR1 SGHNT, CDR2 YENEEA.